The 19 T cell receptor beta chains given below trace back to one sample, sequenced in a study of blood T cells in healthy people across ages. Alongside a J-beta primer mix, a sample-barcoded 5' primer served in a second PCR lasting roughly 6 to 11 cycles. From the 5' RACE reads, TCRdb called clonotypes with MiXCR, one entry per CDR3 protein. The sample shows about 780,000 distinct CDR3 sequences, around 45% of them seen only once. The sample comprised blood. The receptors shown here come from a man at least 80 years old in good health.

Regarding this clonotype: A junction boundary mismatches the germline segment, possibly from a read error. The CDR3 region is CATASGFQETQYF. CDR3 in DNA: TGTGCCACTGCTTCAGGGTTTCAAGAGACCCAGTACTTT. V gene TRBV7-2 combines with J gene TRBJ2-5; perhaps TRBD1 as D (5 bases). CDR1 and CDR2 (germline): SGHTA, FQGNSA. The CDR3 is 13 amino acids.

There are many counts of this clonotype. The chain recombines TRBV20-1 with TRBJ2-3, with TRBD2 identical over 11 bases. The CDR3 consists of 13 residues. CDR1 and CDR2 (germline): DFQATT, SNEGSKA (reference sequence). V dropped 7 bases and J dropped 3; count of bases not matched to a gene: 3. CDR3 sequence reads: CSVTSGNTDTQYF. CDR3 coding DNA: TGCAGTGTGACTAGCGGGAATACAGATACGCAGTATTTT.

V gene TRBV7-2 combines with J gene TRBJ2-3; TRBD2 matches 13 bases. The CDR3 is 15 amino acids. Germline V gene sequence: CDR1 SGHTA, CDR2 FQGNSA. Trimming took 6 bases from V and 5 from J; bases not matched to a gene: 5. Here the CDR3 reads CASRARLAGGDTQYF. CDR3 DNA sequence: TGTGCCAGCAGGGCGAGACTAGCGGGGGGAGATACGCAGTATTTT.

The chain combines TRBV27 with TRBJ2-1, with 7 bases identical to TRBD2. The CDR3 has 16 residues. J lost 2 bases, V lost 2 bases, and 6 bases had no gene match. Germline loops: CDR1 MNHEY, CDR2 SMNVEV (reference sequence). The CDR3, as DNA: TGTGCCAGCAGTTTACGGGCGGGAGCCACCTACAATGAGCAGTTCTTC. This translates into CASSLRAGATYNEQFF.

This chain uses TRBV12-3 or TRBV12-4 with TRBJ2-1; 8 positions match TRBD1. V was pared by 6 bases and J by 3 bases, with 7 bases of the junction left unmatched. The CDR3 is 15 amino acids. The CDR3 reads CASSPGTGYYNEQFF. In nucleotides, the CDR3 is TGTGCCAGCAGCCCCGGGACAGGTTACTACAATGAGCAGTTCTTC.

The DNA for the CDR3 is TGCAGTGCTACCAGGACTAGCGGGAGGAACGAGGAAGAGACCCAGTACTTC. Its protein product is CSATRTSGRNEEETQYF. V usage is TRBV20-1 and J usage is TRBJ2-5; 14 bases agree with TRBD2. The V gene's germline CDR1 is DFQATT and CDR2 SNEGSKA (reference sequence). There are 17 residues in the CDR3. Losses at the gene ends were 4 bases for V and 3 bases for J; bases not matched to a gene: 10.

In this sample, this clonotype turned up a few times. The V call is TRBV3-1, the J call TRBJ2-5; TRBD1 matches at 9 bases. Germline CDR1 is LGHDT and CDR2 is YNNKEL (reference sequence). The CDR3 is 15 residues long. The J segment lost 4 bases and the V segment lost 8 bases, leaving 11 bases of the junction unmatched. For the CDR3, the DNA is TGTGCCAGCGGACCACAGGGGGCACGCCGAGAGACCCAGTACTTC. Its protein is CASGPQGARRETQYF.

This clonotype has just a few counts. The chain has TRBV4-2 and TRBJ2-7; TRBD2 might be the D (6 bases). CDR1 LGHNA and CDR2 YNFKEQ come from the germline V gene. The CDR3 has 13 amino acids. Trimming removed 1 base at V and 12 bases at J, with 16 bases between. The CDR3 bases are TGTGCCAGCAGCCAAGTGGGAGGAACCGTTTCGTACTTC. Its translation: CASSQVGGTVSYF.

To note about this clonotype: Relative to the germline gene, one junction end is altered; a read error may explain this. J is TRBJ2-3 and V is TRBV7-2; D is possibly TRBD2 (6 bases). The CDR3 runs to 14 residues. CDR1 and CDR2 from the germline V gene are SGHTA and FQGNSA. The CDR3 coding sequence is TGTGCCAGCGGCTTAAGCGGGCCCACAGATACGCAGTATTTT. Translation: CASGLSGPTDTQYF. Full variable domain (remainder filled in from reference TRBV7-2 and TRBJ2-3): GAGVSQSPSNKVTEKGKDVELRCDPISGHTALYWYRQSLGQGLEFLIYFQGNSAPDKSGLPSDRFSAERTGGSVSTLTIQRTQQEDSAVYLCASGLSGPTDTQYFGPGTRLTVL.

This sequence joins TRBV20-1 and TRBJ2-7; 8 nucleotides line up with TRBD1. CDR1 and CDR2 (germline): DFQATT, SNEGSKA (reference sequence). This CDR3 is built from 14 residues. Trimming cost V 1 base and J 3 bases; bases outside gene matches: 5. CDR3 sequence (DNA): TGCAGTGCTAGAGCCGGGGACAGGTTCTACGAGCAGTACTTC. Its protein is CSARAGDRFYEQYF.

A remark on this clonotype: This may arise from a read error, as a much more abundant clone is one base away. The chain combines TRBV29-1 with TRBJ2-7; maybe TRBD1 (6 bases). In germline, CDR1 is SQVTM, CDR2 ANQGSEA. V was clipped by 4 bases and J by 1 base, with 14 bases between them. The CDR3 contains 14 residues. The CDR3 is CSVGEQGDSYEQYF. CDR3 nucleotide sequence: TGCAGCGTTGGAGAACAGGGTGATTCCTACGAGCAGTACTTC.

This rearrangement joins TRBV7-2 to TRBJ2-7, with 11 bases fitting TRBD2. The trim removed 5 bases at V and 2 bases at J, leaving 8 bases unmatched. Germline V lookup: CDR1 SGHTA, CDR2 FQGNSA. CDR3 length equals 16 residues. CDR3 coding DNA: TGTGCCAGCAGCGTTGACACTAGCGGGAGACCCTACGAGCAGTACTTC. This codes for CASSVDTSGRPYEQYF.

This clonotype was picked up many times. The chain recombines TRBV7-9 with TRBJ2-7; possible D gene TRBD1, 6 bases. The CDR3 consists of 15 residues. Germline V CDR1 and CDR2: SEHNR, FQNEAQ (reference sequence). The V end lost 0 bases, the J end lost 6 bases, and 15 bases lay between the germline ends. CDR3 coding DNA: TGTGCCAGCAGCTTAGCGCAGGGGACGCGGCTCGAGCAGTACTTC. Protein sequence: CASSLAQGTRLEQYF.

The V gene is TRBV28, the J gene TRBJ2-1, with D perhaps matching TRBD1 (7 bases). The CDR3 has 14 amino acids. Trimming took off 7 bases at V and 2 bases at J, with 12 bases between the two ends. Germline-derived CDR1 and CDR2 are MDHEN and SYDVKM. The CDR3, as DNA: TGTGCCAGCATCCCAGGGGGGACCTACAATGAGCAGTTCTTC. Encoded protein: CASIPGGTYNEQFF.

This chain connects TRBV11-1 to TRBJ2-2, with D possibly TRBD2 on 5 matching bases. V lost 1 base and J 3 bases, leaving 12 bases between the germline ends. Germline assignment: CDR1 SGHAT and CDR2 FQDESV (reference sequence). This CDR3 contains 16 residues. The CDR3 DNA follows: TGTGCCAGCAGCTTAGGAGTGGGAGTGGACACCGGGGAGCTGTTTTTT. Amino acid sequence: CASSLGVGVDTGELFF.

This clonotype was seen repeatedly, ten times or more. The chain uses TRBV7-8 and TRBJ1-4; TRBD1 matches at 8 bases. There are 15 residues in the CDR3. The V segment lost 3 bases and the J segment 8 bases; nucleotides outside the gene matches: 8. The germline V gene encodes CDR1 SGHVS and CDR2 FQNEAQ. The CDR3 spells CASSFAGTGNEKLFF. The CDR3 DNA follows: TGTGCCAGCAGCTTCGCCGGGACAGGAAACGAAAAACTGTTTTTT.

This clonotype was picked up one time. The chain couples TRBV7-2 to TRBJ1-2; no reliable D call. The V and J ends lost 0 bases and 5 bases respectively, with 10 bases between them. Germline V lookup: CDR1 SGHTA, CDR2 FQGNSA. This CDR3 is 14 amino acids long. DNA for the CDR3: TGTGCCAGCAGCTTAGCGTCGTCTAGGTATGGCTACACCTTC. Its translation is CASSLASSRYGYTF. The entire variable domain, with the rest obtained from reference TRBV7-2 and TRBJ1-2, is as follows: GAGVSQSPSNKVTEKGKDVELRCDPISGHTALYWYRQSLGQGLEFLIYFQGNSAPDKSGLPSDRFSAERTGGSVSTLTIQRTQQEDSAVYLCASSLASSRYGYTFGSGTRLTVV.

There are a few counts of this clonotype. The DNA for the CDR3 is TGTGCCAGCAGTCTTCCCGGGACAGGGTCTCGAGATACGCAGTATTTT. Amino acid sequence: CASSLPGTGSRDTQYF. The chain combines TRBV6-2 or TRBV6-3 with TRBJ2-3; TRBD1 agrees at 9 bases. There are 16 residues in the CDR3. V gave up 5 bases and J gave up 5 bases; unmatched junction bases: 11. CDR1 MNHEY and CDR2 SVGEGT come from the germline V gene.

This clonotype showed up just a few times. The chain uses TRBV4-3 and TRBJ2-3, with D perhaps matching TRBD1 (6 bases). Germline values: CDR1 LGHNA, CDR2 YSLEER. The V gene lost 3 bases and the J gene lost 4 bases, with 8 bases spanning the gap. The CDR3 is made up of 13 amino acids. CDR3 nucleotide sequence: TGCGCCAGCAGCCAGTCAGGGGCAGATACGCAGTATTTT. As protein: CASSQSGADTQYF.